Listed here are 2 T cell receptor beta chains from one sample, sequenced in a study of cytomegalovirus exposure and HLA in healthy donors. PCR involved 60 Vbeta and 13 Jbeta primers. Here immunoSEQ multiplex PCR was the method, and the copy in TCRdb shows in-frame clones only, minus some. The table has about 210,000 clones, approximately 79% seen once; the top ten hold approximately 1.8%. Input material: PBMCs. These receptor sequences come from a male donor in good health and CMV-seronegative.

The CDR3 region has the DNA TGTGCCAGCAGCTTAGGGCGGGACGGAGCCTACGAGCAGTACTTC. Translation: CASSLGRDGAYEQYF. The J gene is TRBJ2-7, the V gene TRBV7-9; possible D gene TRBD2, 6 bases. The germline gives CDR1 SEHNR, CDR2 FQNEAQ (reference sequence). Trimming took off 1 base at V and 2 bases at J, with 12 bases between the two ends. There are 15 residues in the CDR3.

This sequence joins TRBV5-4 and TRBJ2-3; 9 nucleotides agree with TRBD1. CDR3 length: 15 residues. After removal of 6 bases from V and 3 bases from J, the junction contained 8 bases not matched to a gene. CDR1 is SGHNT, CDR2 YYREEE, per germline (reference sequence). The CDR3: CASNIQGALTDTQYF. The DNA for the CDR3 is TGTGCCAGCAATATACAGGGGGCCCTGACAGATACGCAGTATTTT.